Below, one TCR beta chain is given with its context. Original processing methods: Scientists estimated how many nucleated cells there were by amplifying reference gene primers. Clones were read by immunoSEQ multiplex PCR, and TCRdb kept only the in-frame ones, dropping some. Clonal size and the V and J genes are those of that table, whereas D and trimming came from the DNA. The sample carries around 100,000 clones, approximately 84% recorded once. CDR1 is MNHEY, CDR2 SMNVEV, per germline (reference sequence). The length of the CDR3 is 15 residues. V was clipped by 5 bases and J by 8 bases; unmatched bases: 7. This record comes from a study of blood T cell repertoires in COVID-19. Whole-study context: COVID-19 samples from acute and convalescent phases originated in the United States, Italy and Spain. Sources were T cells, B-cell-depleted T cells, or PBMCs; the material itself was cDNA or gDNA.

Sequenced: peripheral blood. V is TRBV27 and J is TRBJ2-2; TRBD2 matches 11 bases. The TCR comes from a man younger than 40 in a cohort sampled during active COVID-19. Here the CDR3 DNA reads TGTGCCAGCAGTCCACGACTAGCGGGATTGGGGGAGCTGTTTTTT. This codes for CASSPRLAGLGELFF.